This T cell receptor (beta chain) was documented in a study of a mutant IDH1 vaccine in newly diagnosed glioma. Across the study: The treated population exhibited a male proportion of about 62%, a female proportion of 37.5%, and a mean age of roughly 41 years.

On this clone itself: Antigen specificity is unknown.

Profiling relied on immunoSEQ multiplex PCR, and the TCRdb table lists in-frame clones only, not all of them. The table lists about 64,000 clones, about 85% of them singletons, with approximately 3.8% in the top ten. Germline CDR1 MNHEY, CDR2 SMNVEV (reference sequence). The V and J ends lost 5 bases and 0 bases respectively, with 17 bases between them. CDR3 length: 18 amino acids. The time point: week 23, last vaccination. What each vaccine dose contained was 300 ug of mutant IDH1 20-mer peptide, accompanied by topical imiquimod. Overall study results and limits: Of all patients, around 93% showed vaccine-induced immune responses.

This sequence was found in a young man with glioma. Sequencing was performed on PBMCs, taken from a glioma patient whose treatment included an IDH1 peptide vaccine. The chain couples TRBV27 to TRBJ2-6; D not certain. The CDR3 is CASSMYSTSLSGANVLTF. The CDR3 coding sequence is TGTGCCAGCAGTATGTACAGTACCTCCCTCTCTGGGGCCAACGTCCTGACTTTC.